The TCR beta chain described here comes from a study of T cell repertoires in urothelial bladder cancer (dated by TCRdb to the late 2010s). Some background on the complete study: Clinical stages of the approximately 12 resected lesions were three cT0, three cTa, three cT1 and three cT2 or greater. In the study, clonality of the TCR repertoire in bladder tumors was compared against clonality in benign bladder inflammation. Approximately twelve patients with bladder lesions who were undergoing transurethral resection were prospectively identified. Around 11 resected bladder lesions, consisting of urothelial carcinoma (UC+) and benign (UC-) specimens, were examined.

Of note for this clone: This receptor's antigen is unknown. Qualities for individual bases were not recorded, and no much larger clone is one base off.

Per the germline V gene, SNHLY is the CDR1 and FYNNEI is the CDR2. Including cysteine and phenylalanine, the CDR3 has 13 amino acids. CDR3 DNA is the only sequence kept; it has 39 bases, read in frame from the first base. The germline ends are 8 bases apart after V is trimmed by 7 bases and J by 0 bases. The investigation overall reported the following: Urothelial carcinoma specimens contained fewer T cells than benign specimens, with a median of around 5,600 versus 24,000. A single T-cell clone reached up to 17% of infiltrating lymphocytes in carcinoma specimens, compared with approximately 1.9% in benign specimens. Median tumor infiltrating lymphocyte percentage was approximately 1.9% in carcinoma specimens and approximately 12% in benign specimens.

The TCR beta chain CDR3 region was sequenced with the immunoSEQ assay. As for the original processing: For every specimen, the T-cell fraction, clonal dominance and maximum TCR clone frequency were calculated. Here the immuneACCESS table is served through TCRdb, limited to in-frame sequences with V and J called. Missing clones are a known gap in these copies; in checked studies unresolved V genes cover under half, and the rest lacks a known reason. V and J calls and clone size follow that table, whereas D and trimming were derived from the DNA. The sample table records under 13,000 clones; around 65% of these occur just once. The ten largest make up around 7.3% of the sample. Benign (UC-) specimens were resected bladder lesions without urothelial carcinoma. At transurethral resection, specimens of the bladder lesions were collected and then stored at -80C. DNA was isolated from bladder specimens obtained during transurethral resection.

The receptor was derived from a human donor with a benign inflammatory bladder lesion. Material: tumor-infiltrating cells from bladder cancer. Recombination connected TRBV2 to TRBJ2-3; no confident D gene assignment can be made. CDR3 reads: CASNLESTDTQYF. The nucleotides are TGTGCCAGCAATTTGGAGAGCACAGATACGCAGTATTTT.